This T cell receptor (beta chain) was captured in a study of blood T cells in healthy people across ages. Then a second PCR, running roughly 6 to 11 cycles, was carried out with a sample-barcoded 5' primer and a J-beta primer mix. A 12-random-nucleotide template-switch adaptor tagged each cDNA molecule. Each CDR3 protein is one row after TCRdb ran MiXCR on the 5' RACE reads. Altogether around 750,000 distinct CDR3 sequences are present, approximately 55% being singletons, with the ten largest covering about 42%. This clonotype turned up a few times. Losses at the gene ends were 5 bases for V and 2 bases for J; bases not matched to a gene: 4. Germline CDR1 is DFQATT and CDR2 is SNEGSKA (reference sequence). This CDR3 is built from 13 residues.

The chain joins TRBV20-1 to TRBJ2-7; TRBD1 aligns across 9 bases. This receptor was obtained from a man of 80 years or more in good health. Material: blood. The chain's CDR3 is CSAAGTGPYEQYF. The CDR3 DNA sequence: TGCAGTGCTGCCGGGACAGGGCCCTACGAGCAGTACTTC.